This T cell receptor beta chain derives from a study of blood T cell repertoires in COVID-19. Study at large: Samples taken during acute and convalescent COVID-19 were collected in the United States, Italy and Spain. The analysed material was cDNA or gDNA that came from T cells, B-cell-depleted T cells, or PBMCs.

The length of the CDR3 is 14 residues. Germline V gene lookup returns CDR1 PRHDT and CDR2 FYEKMQ (reference sequence). Between the trimmed V and J ends, which lost 4 bases and 0 bases, there was a span of 9 bases. Per the study methods: Reference gene primers were amplified, and this amplification served to estimate nucleated cell counts. Libraries were prepared by immunoSEQ multiplex PCR; TCRdb keeps only in-frame clonotypes and omits some of them. The V and J calls and clone size are taken from that table; D and trimming were inferred from the DNA. The data show some 220,000 clones, 75% to 85% seen once.

Input material: peripheral blood. This clonotype originated in a human donor in a cohort sampled during active COVID-19. The rearrangement joins TRBV13 to TRBJ1-1; tentatively, D is TRBD1 (5 bases). In nucleotides, the CDR3 is TGTGCCAGCAGCTACAGGACACTGAACACTGAAGCTTTCTTT. It is translated as CASSYRTLNTEAFF.